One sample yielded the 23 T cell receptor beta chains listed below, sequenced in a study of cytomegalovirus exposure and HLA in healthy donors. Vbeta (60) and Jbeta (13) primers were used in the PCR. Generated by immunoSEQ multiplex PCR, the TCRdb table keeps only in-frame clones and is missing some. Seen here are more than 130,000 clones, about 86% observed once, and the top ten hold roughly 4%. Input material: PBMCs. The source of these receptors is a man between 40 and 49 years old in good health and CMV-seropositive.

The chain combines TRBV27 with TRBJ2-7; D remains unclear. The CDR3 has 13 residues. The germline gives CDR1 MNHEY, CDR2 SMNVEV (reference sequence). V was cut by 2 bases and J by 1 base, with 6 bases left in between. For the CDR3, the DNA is TGTGCCAGCAGTTTAGCCAGTTCCTACGAGCAGTACTTC. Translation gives CASSLASSYEQYF.

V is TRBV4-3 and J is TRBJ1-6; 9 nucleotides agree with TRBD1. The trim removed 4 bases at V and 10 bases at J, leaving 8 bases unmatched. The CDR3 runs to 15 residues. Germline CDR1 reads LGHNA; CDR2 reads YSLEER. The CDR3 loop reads CASSLGTGRNSPLHF. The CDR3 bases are TGCGCCAGCAGCCTCGGGACAGGGCGAAACTCACCCCTCCACTTT.

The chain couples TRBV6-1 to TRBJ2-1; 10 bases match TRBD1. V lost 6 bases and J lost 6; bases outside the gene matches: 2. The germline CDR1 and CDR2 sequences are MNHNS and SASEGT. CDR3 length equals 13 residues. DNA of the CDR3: TGTGCCAGCAGCGACAGGGGGCTCAATGAGCAGTTCTTC. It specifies CASSDRGLNEQFF.

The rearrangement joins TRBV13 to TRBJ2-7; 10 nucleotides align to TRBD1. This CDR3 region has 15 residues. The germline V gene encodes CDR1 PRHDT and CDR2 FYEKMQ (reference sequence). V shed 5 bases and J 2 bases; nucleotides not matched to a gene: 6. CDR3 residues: CASSRPGTGAYEQYF. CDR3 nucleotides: TGTGCCAGCAGCCGACCCGGGACAGGGGCCTACGAGCAGTACTTC.

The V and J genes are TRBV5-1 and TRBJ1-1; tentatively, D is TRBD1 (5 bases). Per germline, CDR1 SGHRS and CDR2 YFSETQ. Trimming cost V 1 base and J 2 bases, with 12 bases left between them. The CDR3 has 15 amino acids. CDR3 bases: TGCGCCAGCAGCTTGCCCCGGAGGGGAAACACTGAAGCTTTCTTT. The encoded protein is CASSLPRRGNTEAFF.

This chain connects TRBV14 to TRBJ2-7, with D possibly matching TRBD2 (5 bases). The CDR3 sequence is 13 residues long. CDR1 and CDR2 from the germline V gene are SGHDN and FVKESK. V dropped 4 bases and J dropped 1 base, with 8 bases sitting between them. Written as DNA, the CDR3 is TGTGCCAGCAGCCCGGGAAATTCCTACGAGCAGTACTTC. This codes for CASSPGNSYEQYF.

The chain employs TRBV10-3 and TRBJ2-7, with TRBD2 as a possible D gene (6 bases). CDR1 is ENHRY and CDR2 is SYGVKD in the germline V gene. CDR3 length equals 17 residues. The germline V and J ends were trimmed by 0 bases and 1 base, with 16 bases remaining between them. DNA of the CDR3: TGTGCCATCAGTGAGTCGATTGCGGCGGGATGGTCCTACGAGCAGTACTTC. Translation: CAISESIAAGWSYEQYF.

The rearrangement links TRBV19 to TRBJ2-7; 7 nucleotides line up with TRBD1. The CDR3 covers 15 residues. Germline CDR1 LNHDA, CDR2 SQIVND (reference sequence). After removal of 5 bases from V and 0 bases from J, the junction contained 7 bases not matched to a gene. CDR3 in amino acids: CASSLSGTVSYEQYF. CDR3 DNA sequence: TGTGCCAGTAGTCTTTCCGGGACAGTCTCCTACGAGCAGTACTTC.

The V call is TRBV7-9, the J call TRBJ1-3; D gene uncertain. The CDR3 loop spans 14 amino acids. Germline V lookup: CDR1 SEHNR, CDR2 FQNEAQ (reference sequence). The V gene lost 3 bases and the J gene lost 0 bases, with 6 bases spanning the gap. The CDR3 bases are TGTGCCAGCAGCTTGACAAACTCTGGAAACACCATATATTTT. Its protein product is CASSLTNSGNTIYF.

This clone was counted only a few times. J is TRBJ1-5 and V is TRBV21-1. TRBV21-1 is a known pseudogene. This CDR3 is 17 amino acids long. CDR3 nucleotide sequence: TGTGCCAGCAGCAAATTTCGGGTGCAAACCTTCAATCAGCCCCAGCATTTT. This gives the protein CASSKFRVQTFNQPQHF.

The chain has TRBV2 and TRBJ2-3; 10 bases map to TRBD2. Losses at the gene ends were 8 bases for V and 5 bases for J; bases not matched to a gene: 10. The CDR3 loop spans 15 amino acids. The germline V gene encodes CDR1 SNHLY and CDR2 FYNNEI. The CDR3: CASGGERGGIDTQYF. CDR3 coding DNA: TGTGCCAGCGGCGGTGAGCGGGGGGGCATAGATACGCAGTATTTT.

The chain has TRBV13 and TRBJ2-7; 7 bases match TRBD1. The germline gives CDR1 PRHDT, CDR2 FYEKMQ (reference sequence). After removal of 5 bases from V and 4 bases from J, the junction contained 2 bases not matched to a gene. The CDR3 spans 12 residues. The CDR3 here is CASSATGYEQYF. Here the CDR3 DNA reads TGTGCCAGCAGCGCGACAGGGTACGAGCAGTACTTC.

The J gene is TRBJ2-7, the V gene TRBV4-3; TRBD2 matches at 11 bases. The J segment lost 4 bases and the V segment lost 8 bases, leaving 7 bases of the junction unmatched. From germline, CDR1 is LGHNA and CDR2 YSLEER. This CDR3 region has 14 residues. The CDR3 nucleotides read TGCGCCAGCTCTTTTAGCGGGGGGGCTTACGAGCAGTACTTC. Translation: CASSFSGGAYEQYF.

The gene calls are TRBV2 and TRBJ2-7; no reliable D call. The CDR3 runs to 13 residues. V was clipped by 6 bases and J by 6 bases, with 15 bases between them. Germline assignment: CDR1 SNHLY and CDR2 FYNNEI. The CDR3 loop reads CASSDEVLSEQYF. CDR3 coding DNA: TGTGCCAGCAGCGATGAAGTCCTAAGCGAGCAGTACTTC.

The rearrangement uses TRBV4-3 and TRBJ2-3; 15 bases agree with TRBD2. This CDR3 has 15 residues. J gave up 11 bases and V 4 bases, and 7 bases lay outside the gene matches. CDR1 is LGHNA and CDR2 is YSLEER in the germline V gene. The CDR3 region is CASSPGTSGGQGQYF. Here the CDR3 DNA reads TGCGCCAGCAGCCCCGGGACTAGCGGGGGGCAGGGGCAGTATTTT.

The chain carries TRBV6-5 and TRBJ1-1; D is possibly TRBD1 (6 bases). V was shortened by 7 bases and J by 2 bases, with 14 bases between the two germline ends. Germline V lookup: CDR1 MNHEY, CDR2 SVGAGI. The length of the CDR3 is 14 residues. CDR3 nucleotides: TGTGCCAGCACTAACTCGGGACATAACACTGAAGCTTTCTTT. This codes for CASTNSGHNTEAFF.

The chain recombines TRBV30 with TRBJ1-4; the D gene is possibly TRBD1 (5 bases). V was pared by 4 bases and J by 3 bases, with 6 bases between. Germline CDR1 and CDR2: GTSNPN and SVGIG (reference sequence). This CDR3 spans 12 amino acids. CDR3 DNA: TGTGCCTGGAAAGGGGCTAATGAAAAACTGTTTTTT. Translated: CAWKGANEKLFF.

CDR3 in DNA: TGTGCCAGCAGCCCCGCGGGGGCCTACTATGGCTACACCTTC. Its protein product is CASSPAGAYYGYTF. The V and J genes are TRBV7-9 and TRBJ1-2, with D perhaps matching TRBD1 (6 bases). V was clipped by 5 bases and J by 3 bases, with 13 bases between them. Germline CDR1 is SEHNR and CDR2 is FQNEAQ (reference sequence). The CDR3 covers 14 residues.

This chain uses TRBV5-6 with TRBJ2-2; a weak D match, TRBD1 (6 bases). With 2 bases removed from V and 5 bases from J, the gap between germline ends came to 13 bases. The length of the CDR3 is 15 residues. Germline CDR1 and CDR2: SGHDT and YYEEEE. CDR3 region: CASSFGPQGTGELFF. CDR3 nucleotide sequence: TGTGCCAGCAGCTTTGGCCCACAGGGAACCGGGGAGCTGTTTTTT. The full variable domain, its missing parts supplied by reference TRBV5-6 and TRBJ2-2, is DAGVTQSPTHLIKTRGQQVTLRCSPKSGHDTVSWYQQALGQGPQFIFQYYEEEERQRGNFPDRFSGHQFPNYSSELNVNALLLGDSALYLCASSFGPQGTGELFFGEGSRLTVL.

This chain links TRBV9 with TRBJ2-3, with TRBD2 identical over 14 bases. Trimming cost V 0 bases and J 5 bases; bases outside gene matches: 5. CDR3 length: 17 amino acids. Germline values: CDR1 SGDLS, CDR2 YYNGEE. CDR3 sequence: CASSVGQGLAGGDTQYF. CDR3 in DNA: TGTGCCAGCAGCGTAGGGCAAGGACTAGCGGGAGGAGATACGCAGTATTTT.

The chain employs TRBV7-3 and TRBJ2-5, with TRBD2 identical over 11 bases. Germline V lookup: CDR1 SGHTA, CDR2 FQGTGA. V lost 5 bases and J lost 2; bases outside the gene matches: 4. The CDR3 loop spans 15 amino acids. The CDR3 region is CASSPGLAVQETQYF. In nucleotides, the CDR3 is TGTGCCAGCAGCCCGGGACTAGCGGTTCAAGAGACCCAGTACTTC.

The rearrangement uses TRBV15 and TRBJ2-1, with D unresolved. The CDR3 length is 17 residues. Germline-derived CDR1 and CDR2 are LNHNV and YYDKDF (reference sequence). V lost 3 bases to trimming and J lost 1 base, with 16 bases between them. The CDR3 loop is CATSSVVPGRSYNEQFF. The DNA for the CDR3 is TGTGCCACCAGCAGCGTTGTACCCGGTCGTTCCTACAATGAGCAGTTCTTC.

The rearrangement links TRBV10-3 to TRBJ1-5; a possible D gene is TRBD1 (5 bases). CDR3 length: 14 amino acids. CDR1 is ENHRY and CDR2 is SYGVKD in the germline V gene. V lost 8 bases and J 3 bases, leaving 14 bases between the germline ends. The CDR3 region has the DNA TGTGCCATCCGGAGCACAGGAGACAATCAGCCCCAGCATTTT. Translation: CAIRSTGDNQPQHF.